This TCR beta chain was captured by sequencing in a study of tumor T cells in aggressive B-cell lymphoma. Trimming removed 4 bases at V and 0 bases at J, with 6 bases between. The CDR3 consists of 12 residues. Germline CDR1 SQVTM, CDR2 ANQGSEA. Repertoires were generated with immunoSEQ multiplex PCR, while TCRdb's copy carries only in-frame clones and drops some. The sample includes a few thousand clones, around 94% of them seen just once. Sequencing used tumor tissue. This rearrangement joins TRBV29-1 to TRBJ1-1; the D is unclear. The sequence came from an adult with diffuse large B cell lymphoma. The CDR3 sequence is CSVVKLNTEAFF. DNA of the CDR3: TGCAGCGTTGTGAAGCTGAACACTGAAGCTTTCTTT.